These T cell receptor beta chains were read from a single sample in a study of shared clonotypes between healthy human individuals. Profiled with immunoSEQ multiplex PCR; TCRdb holds only in-frame clones, not every one. The sample contains hundreds of thousands of clones, about 79% of which appear only once. Sequenced: PBMCs. The receptors here all came from a woman in her 40s in good health. Some clones in this sample may be carry-over from other donors' samples. CDR3s leave out the opening cysteine and the closing phenylalanine or tryptophan. Fields, in order: V gene, J gene, CDR3 protein.

>TRBV30|TRBJ1-2
AWRSGGDYGYT
>TRBV5-1|TRBJ1-2
ASSPSPTGGFVYGYT
>TRBV7-2|TRBJ2-1
ASSLGPGAYNEQF
>TRBV7-9|TRBJ1-2
ASSLTGENYGYT
>TRBV12-5|TRBJ2-2
ASGLVLADPPGELF
>TRBV2|TRBJ2-7
ASRSNRAYEQY
>TRBV7-7|TRBJ2-7
ASSERQGNYEQY
>TRBV7-9|TRBJ2-5
ASSRSDRGRQETQY
>TRBV18|TRBJ2-7
ASSPRLAGPYEQY
>TRBV5-4|TRBJ2-2
ASSSGTSGTGELF
>TRBV2|TRBJ1-1
ASSGQGRDTEAF
>TRBV7-8|TRBJ1-5
ASSWEQGISNQPQH
>TRBV5-1|TRBJ2-1
ASSPGGRSYNEQF
>TRBV11-2|TRBJ2-1
ASSVDSGKYNEQF
>TRBV4-1|TRBJ1-6
ASSQDLVLRSPLH
>TRBV28|TRBJ2-3
ASGQRGYTDTQY
>TRBV6-1|TRBJ2-2
ASSGHNTGELF
>TRBV19|TRBJ2-7
ASSIRDGYDEQY
>TRBV5-1|TRBJ2-7
ASSLAGGPYEQY
>TRBV15|TRBJ1-4
ATGGRNEKLV
>TRBV10-3|TRBJ2-7
AITESSGPYEQY
>TRBV11-3|TRBJ2-3
ASSLEGTDTQY
>TRBV4-2|TRBJ2-7
ASSPWTSGRGDEQY